This paragraph reports one T cell receptor (beta chain). Its target is unknown. CD4+ cells yielded CD45RA+ naive and CD45RA-negative memory subsets. Using immunoSEQ multiplex PCR, the repertoire was profiled, and TCRdb retains in-frame clones only, with some absent. This sample yields 1,500,000 or so clones, of which over 95% are seen a single time; 0.95% to 1.5% belongs to the top ten. Between the trimmed V and J ends, which lost 3 bases and 0 bases, there was a span of 11 bases. Per germline, CDR1 SGHTA and CDR2 FQGNSA. CDR3 size: 16 residues. The sample comes from a study of shared clonotypes between healthy human individuals. Study background: Three plates were used per donor for CD4 naive, three for CD4 memory, two for CD8 naive and one for CD8 memory.

Broader study findings: Relative to their counterparts shared across all four donors, non-shared clonotypes exhibited diminished generation probabilities. Larger estimated richness was generally recorded for naive subsets relative to memory subsets.

The sequence was obtained from a man younger than 40 in good health. The sample taken for sequencing was naive CD4+ T cells sorted from blood. Documented subset: CD45RA+ positively selected. V usage is TRBV7-2 and J usage is TRBJ1-4, with D uncertain. The CDR3 DNA sequence: TGTGCCAGCAGCTTCAGCGGCCCCGCAACTAATGAAAAACTGTTTTTT. Translation: CASSFSGPATNEKLFF.